The 14 T cell receptor beta chains presented below share a single source sample, sequenced in a study of T cell changes during pregnancy in multiple sclerosis. Libraries were prepared by immunoSEQ multiplex PCR; TCRdb keeps only in-frame clonotypes and omits some of them. Here the sample spans approximately 74,000 clones, approximately 91% being singletons. The sequencing here drew on peripheral blood, taken before pregnancy. All receptors come from a female donor with multiple sclerosis, enrolled in a pregnancy study.

This chain links TRBV9 with TRBJ2-7; a possible D gene is TRBD1 (6 bases). The CDR3 sequence is 13 residues long. The germline CDR1 and CDR2 sequences are SGDLS and YYNGEE. Trimming pared 3 bases from V and 6 bases from J, leaving 13 bases between. The CDR3 reads CASSDQTGGEQYF. CDR3 DNA sequence: TGTGCCAGCAGCGATCAGACAGGCGGCGAGCAGTACTTC.

CDR3 protein: CASNSQGGRPPQHF. The CDR3 coding sequence is TGTGCCAGCAACTCACAGGGGGGGAGACCGCCCCAGCATTTT. J is TRBJ1-5 and V is TRBV6-5, with TRBD1 identical over 8 bases. The CDR3 extends over 14 amino acids. The ends lost 7 bases at V and 9 bases at J; junction bases unmatched: 11. The germline gives CDR1 MNHEY, CDR2 SVGAGI.

This chain links TRBV30 with TRBJ1-2, with a weak D call TRBD1 (6 bases). This CDR3 contains 15 residues. Looked up from germline, CDR1 is GTSNPN and CDR2 is SVGIG (reference sequence). The ends were cut back, 3 bases at V and 4 bases at J, with 18 bases in the middle. Here the CDR3 reads CAWSLTQGASYGYTF. DNA of the CDR3: TGTGCCTGGAGCCTCACACAGGGAGCTAGCTATGGCTACACCTTC.

The chain carries TRBV29-1 and TRBJ2-7, with TRBD2 identical over 11 bases. Trimming cost V 1 base and J 7 bases; bases outside gene matches: 6. CDR1 and CDR2 (germline): SQVTM, ANQGSEA. The CDR3 has 14 amino acids. In DNA, the CDR3 is TGCAGCGTTGAAGTTGGGGCTAGCGGGAGGGAGCAGTACTTC. Amino acid sequence: CSVEVGASGREQYF.

V is TRBV2 and J is TRBJ2-6; D unclear. V was pared by 3 bases and J by 0 bases, with 3 bases between. Germline CDR1 SNHLY, CDR2 FYNNEI. The CDR3 contains 14 residues. CDR3 sequence (DNA): TGTGCCAGCAGTGACGGCTCTGGGGCCAACGTCCTGACTTTC. Protein product: CASSDGSGANVLTF.

This chain joins TRBV9 and TRBJ1-3; D gene uncertain. This CDR3 is built from 15 residues. The germline V gene has CDR1 SGDLS and CDR2 YYNGEE. Trimming left V 0 bases short and J 2 bases short, with 9 bases between. Here the CDR3 reads CASSVVGQPGNTIYF. CDR3 nucleotides: TGTGCCAGCAGCGTAGTTGGGCAACCTGGAAACACCATATATTTT.

This clone was detected once. The chain recombines TRBV5-6 with TRBJ2-2; the D gene is possibly TRBD2 (7 bases). This CDR3 has 15 amino acids. Germline V lookup: CDR1 SGHDT, CDR2 YYEEEE. Trimming left V 6 bases short and J 3 bases short, with 15 bases between. CDR3 bases: TGTGCCAGCATGCAAGGGGGGGAGTACACCGGGGAGCTGTTTTTT. Residues: CASMQGGEYTGELFF.

The V call is TRBV7-9, the J call TRBJ1-2, with D possibly being TRBD1 (5 bases). The CDR3 totals 15 residues. V was pared by 1 base and J by 3 bases, with 12 bases between. Germline CDR1 and CDR2: SEHNR and FQNEAQ (reference sequence). CDR3 in amino acids: CASSLVGGVHYGYTF. The CDR3 nucleotides read TGTGCCAGCAGCTTAGTTGGGGGGGTACACTATGGCTACACCTTC.

V and J are TRBV7-7 and TRBJ2-1, with D possibly being TRBD1 (5 bases). Germline assignment: CDR1 SSHAT and CDR2 FNYEAQ (reference sequence). V lost 1 base to trimming and J lost 7 bases, with 17 bases between them. This CDR3 spans 16 amino acids. CDR3 protein: CASSLEPGFDMNEQFF. The CDR3 DNA is TGTGCCAGCAGCTTAGAGCCAGGGTTCGACATGAATGAGCAGTTCTTC.

The CDR3 DNA reads as TGTGCCAGCAGCTTGTTTCAGGCGGGGAACACCGGGGAGCTGTTTTTT. Translated, it gives CASSLFQAGNTGELFF. The chain links TRBV5-6 to TRBJ2-2; the D gene is possibly TRBD2 (5 bases). The germline CDR1 and CDR2 sequences are SGHDT and YYEEEE. Trimming stripped 1 base from V and 1 base from J, with 11 bases between. The CDR3 spans 16 residues.

The rearrangement joins TRBV25-1 to TRBJ2-1, with D perhaps matching TRBD1 (5 bases). Germline V gene sequence: CDR1 MGHDK, CDR2 SYGVNS. The CDR3 is 18 amino acids. Trimming stripped 3 bases from V and 5 bases from J, with 23 bases between. DNA for the CDR3: TGTGCCAGCAGTGACCATCGACAGTTGGGTGTTGACCACAATGAGCAGTTCTTC. It specifies CASSDHRQLGVDHNEQFF.

The chain recombines TRBV5-6 with TRBJ2-3, with TRBD1 matching over 8 bases. Germline CDR1 SGHDT, CDR2 YYEEEE. V gave up 4 bases and J gave up 0 bases; unmatched junction bases: 4. This CDR3 comprises 15 residues. The CDR3 loop reads CASSRGTGSTDTQYF. The CDR3 nucleotides are TGTGCCAGCAGCCGGGGGACAGGCAGCACAGATACGCAGTATTTT.

The chain employs TRBV5-4 and TRBJ2-2; 10 bases match TRBD1. The CDR3 contains 17 residues. With 0 bases clipped from V and 2 bases from J, the junction kept 4 bases outside the gene matches. Germline V gene lookup returns CDR1 SGHNT and CDR2 YYREEE (reference sequence). The CDR3 nucleotides are TGTGCCAGCAGCTTGGTCCGACAGGGGGCCAACACCGGGGAGCTGTTTTTT. It is translated as CASSLVRQGANTGELFF.

The chain links TRBV7-2 to TRBJ2-2; TRBD2 aligns across 15 bases. V shed 1 base and J 4 bases; nucleotides not matched to a gene: 7. CDR3 length: 19 residues. In germline, CDR1 is SGHTA, CDR2 FQGNSA. CDR3 in amino acids: CASSLGGLAGGSGTGELFF. CDR3 bases: TGTGCCAGCAGCTTAGGGGGACTAGCGGGGGGATCGGGCACCGGGGAGCTGTTTTTT.